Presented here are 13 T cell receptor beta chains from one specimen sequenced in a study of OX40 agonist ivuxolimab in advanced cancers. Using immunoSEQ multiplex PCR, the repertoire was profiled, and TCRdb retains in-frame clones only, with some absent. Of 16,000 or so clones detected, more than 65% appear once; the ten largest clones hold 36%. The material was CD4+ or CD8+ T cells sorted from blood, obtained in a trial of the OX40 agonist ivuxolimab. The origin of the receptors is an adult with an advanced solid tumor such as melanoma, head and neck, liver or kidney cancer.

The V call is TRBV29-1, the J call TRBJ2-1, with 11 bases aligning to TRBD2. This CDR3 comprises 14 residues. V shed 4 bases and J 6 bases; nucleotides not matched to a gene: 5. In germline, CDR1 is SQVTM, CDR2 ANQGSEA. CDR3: CSVGLAGGFNEQFF. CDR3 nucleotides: TGCAGCGTTGGGCTAGCGGGAGGCTTCAATGAGCAGTTCTTC.

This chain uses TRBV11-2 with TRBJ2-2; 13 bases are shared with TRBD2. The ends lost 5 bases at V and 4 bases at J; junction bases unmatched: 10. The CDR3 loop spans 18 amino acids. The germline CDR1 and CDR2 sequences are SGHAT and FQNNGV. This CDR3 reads CASSRPGTSGMVTGELFF. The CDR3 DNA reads TGTGCCAGCAGCCGACCAGGGACTAGCGGGATGGTCACCGGGGAGCTGTTTTTT. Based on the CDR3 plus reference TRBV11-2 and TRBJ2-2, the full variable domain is EAGVAQSPRYKIIEKRQSVAFWCNPISGHATLYWYQQILGQGPKLLIQFQNNGVVDDSQLPKDRFSAERLKGVDSTLKIQPAKLEDSAVYLCASSRPGTSGMVTGELFFGEGSRLTVL.

For the CDR3, the DNA is TGCGCCAGCAGCTTGGGTCAGGGTCTGAACACTGAAGCTTTCTTT. It codes for CASSLGQGLNTEAFF. The chain uses TRBV5-1 and TRBJ1-1, with D perhaps matching TRBD1 (5 bases). CDR3 length equals 15 residues. Germline V gene lookup returns CDR1 SGHRS and CDR2 YFSETQ. V lost 0 bases and J lost 0, with 9 bases in between.

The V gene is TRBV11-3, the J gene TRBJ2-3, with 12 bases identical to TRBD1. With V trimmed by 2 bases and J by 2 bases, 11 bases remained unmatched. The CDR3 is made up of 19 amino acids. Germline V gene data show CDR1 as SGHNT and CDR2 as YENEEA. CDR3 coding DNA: TGTGCCAGCAGCTTACCCGGGACAGGGGGCTCGTTCCCCACAGATACGCAGTATTTT. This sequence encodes CASSLPGTGGSFPTDTQYF. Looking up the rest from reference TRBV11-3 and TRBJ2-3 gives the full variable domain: EAGVVQSPRYKIIEKKQPVAFWCNPISGHNTLYWYLQNLGQGPELLIRYENEEAVDDSQLPKDRFSAERLKGVDSTLKIQPAELGDSAVYLCASSLPGTGGSFPTDTQYFGPGTRLTVL.

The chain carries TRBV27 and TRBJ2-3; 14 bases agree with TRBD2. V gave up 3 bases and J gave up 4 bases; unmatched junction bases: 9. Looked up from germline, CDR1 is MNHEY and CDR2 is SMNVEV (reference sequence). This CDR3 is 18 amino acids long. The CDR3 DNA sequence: TGTGCCAGCAGTTTCTCTCTCTCGGGACTAGCGGGAGCAGATACGCAGTATTTT. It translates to CASSFSLSGLAGADTQYF.

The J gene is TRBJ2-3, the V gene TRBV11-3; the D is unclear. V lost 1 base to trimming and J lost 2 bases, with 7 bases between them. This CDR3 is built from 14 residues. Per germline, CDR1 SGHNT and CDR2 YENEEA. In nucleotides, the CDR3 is TGTGCCAGCAGCTTAGCCCCTGCCACAGATACGCAGTATTTT. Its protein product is CASSLAPATDTQYF.

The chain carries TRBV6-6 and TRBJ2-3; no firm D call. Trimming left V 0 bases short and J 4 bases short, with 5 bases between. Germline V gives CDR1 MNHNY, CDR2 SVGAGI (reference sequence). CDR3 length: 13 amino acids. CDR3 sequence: CASSYSRPDTQYF. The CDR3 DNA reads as TGTGCCAGCAGTTACTCGCGGCCAGATACGCAGTATTTT.

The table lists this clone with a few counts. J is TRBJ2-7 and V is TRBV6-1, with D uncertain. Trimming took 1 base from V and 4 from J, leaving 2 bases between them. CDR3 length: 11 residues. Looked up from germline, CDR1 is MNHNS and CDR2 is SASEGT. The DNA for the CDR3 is TGTGCCAGCAGTGAAGGTTACGAGCAGTACTTC. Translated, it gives CASSEGYEQYF.

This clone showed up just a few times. CDR3 loop: CASTPFVDNEQFF. CDR3 nucleotides: TGTGCCAGCACCCCGTTTGTAGACAATGAGCAGTTCTTC. The rearrangement joins TRBV25-1 to TRBJ2-1; D not certain. CDR3 length: 13 residues. Looked up from germline, CDR1 is MGHDK and CDR2 is SYGVNS. Trimming took 7 bases from V and 5 from J, leaving 12 bases between them.

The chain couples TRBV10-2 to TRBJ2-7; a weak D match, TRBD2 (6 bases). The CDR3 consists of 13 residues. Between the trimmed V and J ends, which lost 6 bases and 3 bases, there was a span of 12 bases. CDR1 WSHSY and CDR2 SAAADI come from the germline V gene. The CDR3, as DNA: TGCGCCAGCAGAGACGGGACTTTCTACGAGCAGTACTTC. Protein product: CASRDGTFYEQYF.

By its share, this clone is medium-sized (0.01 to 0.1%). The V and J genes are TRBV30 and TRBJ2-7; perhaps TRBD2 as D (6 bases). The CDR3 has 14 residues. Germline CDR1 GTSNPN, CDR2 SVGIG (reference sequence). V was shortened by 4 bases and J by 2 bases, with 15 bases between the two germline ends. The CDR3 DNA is TGTGCCTGGACCCAACGGGGACTGGCCTACGAGCAGTACTTC. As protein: CAWTQRGLAYEQYF.

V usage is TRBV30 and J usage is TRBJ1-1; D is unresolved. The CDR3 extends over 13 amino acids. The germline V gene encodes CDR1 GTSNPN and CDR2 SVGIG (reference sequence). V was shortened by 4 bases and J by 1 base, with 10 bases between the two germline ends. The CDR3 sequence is CAWTYQGNTEAFF. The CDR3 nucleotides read TGTGCCTGGACTTATCAAGGGAACACTGAAGCTTTCTTT. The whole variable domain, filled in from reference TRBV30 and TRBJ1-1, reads SQTIHQWPATLVQPVGSPLSLECTVEGTSNPNLYWYRQAAGRGLQLLFYSVGIGQISSEVPQNLSASRPQDRQFILSSKKLLLSDSGFYLCAWTYQGNTEAFFGQGTRLTVV.

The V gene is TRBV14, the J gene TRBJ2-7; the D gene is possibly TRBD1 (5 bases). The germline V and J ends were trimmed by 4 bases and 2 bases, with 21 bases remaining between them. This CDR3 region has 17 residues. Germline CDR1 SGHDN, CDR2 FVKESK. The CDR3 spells CASSLTRPTLGPYEQYF. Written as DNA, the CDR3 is TGTGCCAGCAGCCTAACACGCCCGACACTGGGGCCCTACGAGCAGTACTTC.